This TCR beta chain was retrieved from a study of T cells in Graves' hyperthyroidism and ophthalmopathy. In the study overall: Any treatment followed the collection of peripheral blood at initial diagnosis. The study's findings and limits: By a 13 V-J model, ophthalmopathy was set apart from stable hyperthyroidism.

The V end was cut by 0 bases, the J end by 4 bases, with 13 bases between. The germline gives CDR1 DFQATT, CDR2 SNEGSKA (reference sequence). The CDR3 length is 15 residues. This clonotype has only a few counts. Its antigen is undetermined. TCR beta CDR3 regions were amplified from RNA transcripts. Using the HTBI primer set, a first-round RT-PCR was run on the TCR CDR3. Using its own MiXCR run on the multiplex PCR reads, TCRdb lists one record per CDR3 protein. The sample has about 290,000 distinct CDR3 sequences; 10% to 15% are singletons. Each patient was aged 18 to 65 and had newly diagnosed hyperthyroidism of under 2 months' duration. Exclusion of patients followed from uncontrolled infection, other autoimmune disease, pregnancy or lactation.

J is TRBJ2-4 and V is TRBV20-1; D perhaps matches TRBD2 (6 bases). This TCR was sampled from a woman younger than 45 with Graves' hyperthyroidism that later progressed to Graves' ophthalmopathy. The specimen sequenced was blood. DNA of the CDR3: TGCAGTGCTAGAGATCCCGGGACTGTTAAAAACATTCAGTACTTC. Translated: CSARDPGTVKNIQYF.